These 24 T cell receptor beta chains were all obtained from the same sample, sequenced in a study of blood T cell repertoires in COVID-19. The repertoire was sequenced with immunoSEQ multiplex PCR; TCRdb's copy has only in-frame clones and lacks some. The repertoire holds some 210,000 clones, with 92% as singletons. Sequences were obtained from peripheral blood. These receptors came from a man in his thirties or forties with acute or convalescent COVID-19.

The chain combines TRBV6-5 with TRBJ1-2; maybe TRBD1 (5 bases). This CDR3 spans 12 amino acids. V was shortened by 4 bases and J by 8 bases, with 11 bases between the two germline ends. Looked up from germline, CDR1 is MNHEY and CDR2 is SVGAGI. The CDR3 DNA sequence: TGTGCCAGCAGTTTAAGGGGTTACGGCTACACCTTC. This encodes CASSLRGYGYTF.

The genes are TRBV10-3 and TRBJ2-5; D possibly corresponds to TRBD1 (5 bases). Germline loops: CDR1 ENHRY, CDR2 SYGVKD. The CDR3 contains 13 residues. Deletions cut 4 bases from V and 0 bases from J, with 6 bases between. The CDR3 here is CAISARDQETQYF. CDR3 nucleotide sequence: TGTGCCATCAGTGCCAGGGACCAAGAGACCCAGTACTTC.

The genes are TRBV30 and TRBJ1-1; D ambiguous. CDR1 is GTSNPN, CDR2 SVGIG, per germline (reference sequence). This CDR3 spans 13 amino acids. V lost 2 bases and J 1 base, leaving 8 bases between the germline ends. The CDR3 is CAWSPQPNTEAFF. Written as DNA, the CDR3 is TGTGCCTGGAGTCCACAGCCGAACACTGAAGCTTTCTTT.

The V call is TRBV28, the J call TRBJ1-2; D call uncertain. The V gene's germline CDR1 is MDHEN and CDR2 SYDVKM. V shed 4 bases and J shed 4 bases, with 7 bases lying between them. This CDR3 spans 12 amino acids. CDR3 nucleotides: TGTGCCAGCAGTTCGCGAGGCTATGGCTACACCTTC. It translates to CASSSRGYGYTF.

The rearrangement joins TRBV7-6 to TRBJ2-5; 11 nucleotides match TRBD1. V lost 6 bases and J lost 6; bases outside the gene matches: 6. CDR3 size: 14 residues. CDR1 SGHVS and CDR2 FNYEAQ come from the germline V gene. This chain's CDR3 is CASSWDRGGKTQYF. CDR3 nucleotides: TGTGCCAGCAGTTGGGACAGGGGGGGAAAGACCCAGTACTTC.

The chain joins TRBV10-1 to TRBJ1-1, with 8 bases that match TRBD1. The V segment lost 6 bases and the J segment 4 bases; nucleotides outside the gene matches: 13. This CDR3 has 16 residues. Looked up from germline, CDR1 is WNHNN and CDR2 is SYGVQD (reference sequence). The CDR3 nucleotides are TGCGCCAGCAGGGAGGGACAGGAGGGAAGCAGCACTGAAGCTTTCTTT. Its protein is CASREGQEGSSTEAFF.

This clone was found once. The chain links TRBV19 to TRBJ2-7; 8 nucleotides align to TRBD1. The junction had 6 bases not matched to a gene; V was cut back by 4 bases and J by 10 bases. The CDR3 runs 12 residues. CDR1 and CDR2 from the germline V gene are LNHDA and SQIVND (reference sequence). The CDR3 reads CASSTRQGLQYF. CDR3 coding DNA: TGTGCCAGTAGTACCCGACAGGGGCTACAGTACTTC.

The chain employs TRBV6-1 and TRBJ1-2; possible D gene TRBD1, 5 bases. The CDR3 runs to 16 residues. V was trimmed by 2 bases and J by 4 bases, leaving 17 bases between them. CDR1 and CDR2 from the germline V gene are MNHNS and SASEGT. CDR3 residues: CASSEIGRAVRYGYTF. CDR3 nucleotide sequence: TGTGCCAGCAGTGAAATCGGCAGGGCAGTTCGCTATGGCTACACCTTC.

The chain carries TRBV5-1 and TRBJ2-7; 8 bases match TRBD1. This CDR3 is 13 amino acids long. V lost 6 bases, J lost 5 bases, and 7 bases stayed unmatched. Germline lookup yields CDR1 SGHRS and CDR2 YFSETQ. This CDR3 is CASKWPGGNEQYF. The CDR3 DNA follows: TGCGCCAGCAAATGGCCAGGGGGCAACGAGCAGTACTTC. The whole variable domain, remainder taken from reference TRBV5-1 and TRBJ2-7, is KAGVTQTPRYLIKTRGQQVTLSCSPISGHRSVSWYQQTPGQGLQFLFEYFSETQRNKGNFPGRFSGRQFSNSRSEMNVSTLELGDSALYLCASKWPGGNEQYFGPGTRLTVT.

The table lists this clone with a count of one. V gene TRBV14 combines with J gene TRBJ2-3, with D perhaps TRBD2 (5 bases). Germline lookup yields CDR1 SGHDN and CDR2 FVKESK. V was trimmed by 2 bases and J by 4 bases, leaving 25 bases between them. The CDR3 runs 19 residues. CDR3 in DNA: TGTGCCAGCAGCCAAACGTCGGAAAAGTTGGCGGGCATGGCAGATACGCAGTATTTT. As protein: CASSQTSEKLAGMADTQYF.

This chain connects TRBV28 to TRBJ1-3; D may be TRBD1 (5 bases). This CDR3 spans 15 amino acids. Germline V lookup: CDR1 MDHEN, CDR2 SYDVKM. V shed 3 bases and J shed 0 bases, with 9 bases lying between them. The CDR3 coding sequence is TGTGCCAGCAGTTTGGTTCAGGGCTCTGGAAACACCATATATTTT. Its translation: CASSLVQGSGNTIYF.

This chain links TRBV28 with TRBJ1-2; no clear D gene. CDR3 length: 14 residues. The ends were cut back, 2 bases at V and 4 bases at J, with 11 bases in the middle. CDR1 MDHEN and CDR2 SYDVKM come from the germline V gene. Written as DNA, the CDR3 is TGTGCCAGCAGTTTAGTTGCGGGTACCTATGGCTACACCTTC. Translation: CASSLVAGTYGYTF.

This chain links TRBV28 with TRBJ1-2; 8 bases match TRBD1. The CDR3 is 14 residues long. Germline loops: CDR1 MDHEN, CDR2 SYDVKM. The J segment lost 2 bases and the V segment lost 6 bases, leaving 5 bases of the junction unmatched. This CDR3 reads CASSTTGANYGYTF. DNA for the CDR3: TGTGCCAGCAGCACGACAGGGGCGAACTATGGCTACACCTTC.

CDR3 DNA: TGTGCCAGCAGTTTGGGTGCAGGGGAATTGGGATCACCCCTCCACTTT. It is translated as CASSLGAGELGSPLHF. This chain uses TRBV28 with TRBJ1-6; possibly TRBD1 for D (6 bases). Trimming cost V 3 bases and J 10 bases, with 19 bases left between them. Per germline, CDR1 MDHEN and CDR2 SYDVKM. The CDR3 extends over 16 amino acids.

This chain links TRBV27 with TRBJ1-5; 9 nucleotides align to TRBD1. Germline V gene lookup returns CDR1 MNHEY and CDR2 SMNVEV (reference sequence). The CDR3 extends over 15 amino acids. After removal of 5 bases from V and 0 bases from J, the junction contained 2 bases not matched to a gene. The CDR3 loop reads CASSPTGGSNQPQHF. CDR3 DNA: TGTGCCAGCAGTCCGACAGGGGGTAGCAATCAGCCCCAGCATTTT.

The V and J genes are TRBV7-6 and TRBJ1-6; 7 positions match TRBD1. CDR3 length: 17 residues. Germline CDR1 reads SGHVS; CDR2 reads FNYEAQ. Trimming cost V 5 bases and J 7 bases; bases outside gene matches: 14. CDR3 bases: TGTGCCAGCAGCGATGTCGGGGGACAGATAAGAAATTCACCCCTCCACTTT. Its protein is CASSDVGGQIRNSPLHF.

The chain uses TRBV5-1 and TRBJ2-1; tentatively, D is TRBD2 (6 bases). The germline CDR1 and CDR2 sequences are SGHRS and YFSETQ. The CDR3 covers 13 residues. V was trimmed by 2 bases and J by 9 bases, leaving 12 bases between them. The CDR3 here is CASSFTSLSEQFF. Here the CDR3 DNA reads TGCGCCAGCAGCTTTACTAGCCTATCTGAGCAGTTCTTC.

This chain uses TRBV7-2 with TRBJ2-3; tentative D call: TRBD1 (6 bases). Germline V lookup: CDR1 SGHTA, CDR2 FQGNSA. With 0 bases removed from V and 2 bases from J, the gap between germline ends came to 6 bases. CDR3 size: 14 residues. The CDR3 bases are TGTGCCAGCAGCTTAGCGGGGGCCACAGATACGCAGTATTTT. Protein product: CASSLAGATDTQYF.

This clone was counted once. The CDR3 DNA reads as TGTGCCAGCAGTTACTTCCCAGGGAACTCTGGAAACACCATATATTTT. Its translation: CASSYFPGNSGNTIYF. The J gene is TRBJ1-3, the V gene TRBV6-6; perhaps TRBD1 as D (5 bases). The CDR3 consists of 16 residues. The V end lost 1 base, the J end lost 0 bases, and 10 bases lay between the germline ends. Germline CDR1 and CDR2: MNHNY and SVGAGI (reference sequence).

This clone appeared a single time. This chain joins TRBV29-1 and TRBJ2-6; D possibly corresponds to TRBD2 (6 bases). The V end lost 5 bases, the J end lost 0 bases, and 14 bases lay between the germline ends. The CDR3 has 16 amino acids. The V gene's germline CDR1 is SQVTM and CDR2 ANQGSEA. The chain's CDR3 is CSVQVGGISGANVLTF. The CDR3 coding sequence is TGCAGCGTTCAAGTGGGAGGCATCTCTGGGGCCAACGTCCTGACTTTC.

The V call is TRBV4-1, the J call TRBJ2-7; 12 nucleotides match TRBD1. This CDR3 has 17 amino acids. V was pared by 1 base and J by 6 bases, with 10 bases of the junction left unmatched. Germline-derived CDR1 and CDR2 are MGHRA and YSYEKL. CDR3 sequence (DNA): TGCGCCAGCAGCCAAGTTAAAGGGGGGACAGGGGGCTCCGAGCAGTACTTC. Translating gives CASSQVKGGTGGSEQYF.

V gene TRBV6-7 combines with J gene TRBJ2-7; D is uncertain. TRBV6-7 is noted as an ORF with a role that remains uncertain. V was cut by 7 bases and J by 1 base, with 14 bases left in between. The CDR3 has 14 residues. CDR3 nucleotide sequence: TGTGCCAGCACCCGTCCCACACCATCCTACGAGCAGTACTTC. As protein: CASTRPTPSYEQYF.

Written as DNA, the CDR3 is TGTGCCAGCAGTTCCCAGCGGGGGAGGGAGACCCAGTACTTC. Translating gives CASSSQRGRETQYF. This chain connects TRBV28 to TRBJ2-5; 8 bases agree with TRBD2. Germline assignment: CDR1 MDHEN and CDR2 SYDVKM. This CDR3 has 14 residues. The V and J ends lost 4 bases and 5 bases, in that order; junction bases with no gene match: 6.

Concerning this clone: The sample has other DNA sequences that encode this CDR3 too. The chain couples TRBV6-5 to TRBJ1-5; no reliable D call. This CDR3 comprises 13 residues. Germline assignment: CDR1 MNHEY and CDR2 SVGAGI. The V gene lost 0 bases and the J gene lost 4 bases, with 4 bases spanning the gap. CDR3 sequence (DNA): TGTGCCAGCAGTTACTCCCGGAATCAGCCCCAGCATTTT. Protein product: CASSYSRNQPQHF.